Following are 24 T cell receptor beta chains from one sample sequenced in a study of PD-L1 blockade in urothelial cancer. Some clones are missing from TCRdb's copy, which holds only in-frame ones; the method was immunoSEQ multiplex PCR. The sample lists 25,000 to 30,000 clones; roughly 80% were seen once. Specimen: PBMCs, collected around atezolizumab (anti-PD-L1) treatment. The receptor source for this set is a man aged 50-59 years with urothelial cancer.

This rearrangement joins TRBV28 to TRBJ2-1; perhaps TRBD2 as D (5 bases). The length of the CDR3 is 14 residues. Germline V gene lookup returns CDR1 MDHEN and CDR2 SYDVKM. V lost 7 bases and J 0 bases, leaving 10 bases between the germline ends. CDR3 coding DNA: TGTGCCAGCAAGTCAACTAGCTCCTACAATGAGCAGTTCTTC. It is translated as CASKSTSSYNEQFF.

The rearrangement uses TRBV19 and TRBJ1-2, with no clear D. This CDR3 is 13 amino acids long. Germline V CDR1 and CDR2: LNHDA, SQIVND (reference sequence). Trimming removed 7 bases at V and 2 bases at J, with 11 bases between. The CDR3 DNA is TGTGCCAGTACCCCGGACTGGAACTATGGCTACACCTTC. The encoded protein is CASTPDWNYGYTF. Full variable domain (rest looked up from reference TRBV19 and TRBJ1-2): DGGITQSPKYLFRKEGQNVTLSCEQNLNHDAMYWYRQDPGQGLRLIYYSQIVNDFQKGDIAEGYSVSREKKESFPLTVTSAQKNPTAFYLCASTPDWNYGYTFGSGTRLTVV.

V usage is TRBV23-1 and J usage is TRBJ2-3, with TRBD2 matching 7 bases. TRBV23-1 is classed as an ORF, of uncertain function. Germline trimming cut 5 bases from V and 3 bases from J; bases unmatched to any gene: 11. The CDR3 is 16 amino acids. In DNA, the CDR3 is TGCGCCAGCAGTATAGGCGGGAGAGGAGCGACAGATACGCAGTATTTT. Residues: CASSIGGRGATDTQYF.

J is TRBJ2-2 and V is TRBV10-2; 7 positions match TRBD2. V shed 8 bases, J shed 2 bases, and the junction held 5 bases outside the gene matches. CDR1 and CDR2 from the germline V gene are WSHSY and SAAADI. The CDR3 is 14 residues long. CDR3: CASRLAYNTGELFF. As DNA, the CDR3 is TGCGCCAGCCGACTAGCTTACAACACCGGGGAGCTGTTTTTT.

This chain connects TRBV10-3 to TRBJ1-5; TRBD1 matches 7 bases. The CDR3 sequence is 13 residues long. CDR1 ENHRY and CDR2 SYGVKD come from the germline V gene. The V gene end was trimmed by 10 bases and the J gene end by 4 bases; junction bases not matched to a gene: 7. The CDR3 reads CANRQGENQPQHF. The CDR3 DNA reads as TGTGCCAACCGACAGGGAGAGAATCAGCCCCAGCATTTT.

The chain recombines TRBV5-8 with TRBJ2-1; TRBD1 is a possible D gene (5 bases). V was pared by 4 bases and J by 5 bases, with 10 bases between. Germline V lookup: CDR1 SGHTS, CDR2 YDEGEE. This CDR3 contains 13 residues. The CDR3 region is CASSPQGNNEQFF. As DNA, the CDR3 is TGTGCCAGCAGCCCTCAGGGTAACAATGAGCAGTTCTTC.

V is TRBV5-1 and J is TRBJ1-5; 10 nucleotides align to TRBD1. CDR1 is SGHRS and CDR2 is YFSETQ in the germline V gene. J gave up 9 bases and V 4 bases, and 7 bases lay outside the gene matches. There are 14 residues in the CDR3. As DNA, the CDR3 is TGCGCCAGCAGCAAGGACAGGGGGAATTGGCCCCAGCATTTT. This sequence encodes CASSKDRGNWPQHF.

This clone was found a few times. The rearrangement joins TRBV6-6 to TRBJ2-1, with D unresolved. Germline CDR1 reads MNHNY; CDR2 reads SVGAGI (reference sequence). The ends were cut back, 6 bases at V and 7 bases at J, with 10 bases in the middle. This CDR3 is 12 amino acids long. This CDR3 reads CASSPTENEQFF. CDR3 nucleotides: TGTGCCAGCAGCCCTACGGAGAATGAGCAGTTCTTC.

The V call is TRBV28, the J call TRBJ1-5; TRBD1 matches at 7 bases. The CDR3 sequence is 15 residues long. V was clipped by 7 bases and J by 2 bases; unmatched bases: 8. Germline V gene data show CDR1 as MDHEN and CDR2 as SYDVKM. The CDR3 sequence: CASTPTGYGNQPQHF. The CDR3 DNA follows: TGTGCCAGCACTCCGACAGGGTACGGCAATCAGCCCCAGCATTTT.

V gene TRBV30 combines with J gene TRBJ2-4; weak D call: TRBD1 (6 bases). The ends were cut back, 1 base at V and 10 bases at J, with 14 bases in the middle. Germline lookup yields CDR1 GTSNPN and CDR2 SVGIG (reference sequence). The CDR3 consists of 13 residues. The DNA for the CDR3 is TGTGCCTGGAGTGCCAACGTAGGGGGTATTCAGTACTTC. Its translation is CAWSANVGGIQYF.

The chain uses TRBV2 and TRBJ2-3; TRBD1 might be the D (6 bases). Trimming stripped 8 bases from V and 0 bases from J, with 15 bases between. CDR1 and CDR2 (germline): SNHLY, FYNNEI. CDR3 size: 15 residues. The CDR3, as DNA: TGTGCCAGCGGACGGACAGACTTAAGCACAGATACGCAGTATTTT. Amino acid sequence: CASGRTDLSTDTQYF.

CDR3 residues: CATAEGRGTDTQYF. CDR3 DNA sequence: TGTGCCACCGCCGAGGGCAGGGGAACAGATACGCAGTATTTT. The V and J genes are TRBV19 and TRBJ2-3; tentative D call: TRBD1 (6 bases). Trimming left V 10 bases short and J 3 bases short, with 17 bases between. Germline V CDR1 and CDR2: LNHDA, SQIVND (reference sequence). The CDR3 has 14 residues.

The gene calls are TRBV5-1 and TRBJ1-1; 7 nucleotides align to TRBD1. The germline V gene encodes CDR1 SGHRS and CDR2 YFSETQ. V lost 4 bases to trimming and J lost 5 bases; unmatched junction nucleotides: 11. The CDR3 is 15 residues long. This chain's CDR3 is CASSGSTGRTTEAFF. The CDR3 DNA reads as TGCGCCAGCAGCGGGTCGACAGGGAGAACAACTGAAGCTTTCTTT.

The rearrangement uses TRBV5-6 and TRBJ1-2; weak D call: TRBD1 (5 bases). The CDR3 consists of 14 residues. V was trimmed by 1 base and J by 6 bases, leaving 13 bases between them. The V gene's germline CDR1 is SGHDT and CDR2 YYEEEE. The CDR3 region has the DNA TGTGCCAGCAGCTTGTTACAGGTCGGACATGGCTACACCTTC. The encoded protein is CASSLLQVGHGYTF.

The chain joins TRBV19 to TRBJ1-1, with D possibly being TRBD1 (5 bases). The CDR3 has 14 residues. The V gene lost 4 bases and the J gene lost 0 bases, with 9 bases spanning the gap. CDR1 is LNHDA and CDR2 is SQIVND in the germline V gene (reference sequence). The CDR3 bases are TGTGCCAGTAGTACCGGGACTATGAACACTGAAGCTTTCTTT. This gives the protein CASSTGTMNTEAFF.

This clone occurred a few times. The chain is built from TRBV6-5 and TRBJ2-3; 7 positions match TRBD1. The CDR3 contains 14 residues. Germline values: CDR1 MNHEY, CDR2 SVGAGI. V was pared by 6 bases and J by 4 bases, with 7 bases of the junction left unmatched. Here the CDR3 reads CASSDRVRADTQYF. For the CDR3, the DNA is TGTGCCAGCAGCGACAGGGTGCGGGCAGATACGCAGTATTTT.

The V and J genes are TRBV4-1 and TRBJ1-1; D remains unclear. Trimming cost V 2 bases and J 6 bases, with 10 bases left between them. Germline assignment: CDR1 MGHRA and CDR2 YSYEKL. CDR3 length: 13 amino acids. In DNA form, the CDR3 reads TGCGCCAGCAGCCAATTCTCTTTAGCTGAAGCTTTCTTT. It codes for CASSQFSLAEAFF.

This chain connects TRBV10-3 to TRBJ1-2, with D hard to call. V was cut by 4 bases and J by 0 bases, with 18 bases left in between. From germline, CDR1 is ENHRY and CDR2 SYGVKD. The CDR3 is made up of 17 amino acids. CDR3: CAISVSLGGLTNYGYTF. CDR3 DNA sequence: TGTGCCATCAGTGTATCCCTAGGAGGGTTAACTAACTATGGCTACACCTTC.

The genes are TRBV5-1 and TRBJ2-1, with 13 bases matching TRBD2. V was clipped by 0 bases and J by 9 bases; unmatched bases: 3. The germline CDR1 and CDR2 sequences are SGHRS and YFSETQ. This CDR3 is 15 amino acids long. The CDR3 spells CASSLGTSGSREQFF. In DNA, the CDR3 is TGCGCCAGCAGCTTGGGGACTAGCGGGAGTCGTGAGCAGTTCTTC.

The rearrangement joins TRBV7-2 to TRBJ1-1; D is unclear. V lost 5 bases, J lost 0 bases, and 7 bases lay in between. This CDR3 is built from 13 residues. From germline, CDR1 is SGHTA and CDR2 FQGNSA. The CDR3 here is CASSVPMNTEAFF. In nucleotides, the CDR3 is TGTGCCAGCAGCGTCCCTATGAACACTGAAGCTTTCTTT.

This clone was counted between two and nine times. The chain links TRBV2 to TRBJ1-5; 9 bases fit TRBD1. V gave up 5 bases and J gave up 4 bases; unmatched junction bases: 6. The germline V gene has CDR1 SNHLY and CDR2 FYNNEI. The CDR3 extends over 15 amino acids. This CDR3 reads CASSKTGGENQPQHF. CDR3 DNA: TGTGCCAGCAGTAAGACAGGGGGTGAGAATCAGCCCCAGCATTTT.

V and J are TRBV27 and TRBJ2-7; TRBD1 might be the D (6 bases). The CDR3 sequence is 15 residues long. Germline CDR1 is MNHEY and CDR2 is SMNVEV (reference sequence). The V and J ends lost 5 bases and 0 bases respectively, with 14 bases between them. CDR3 amino acids: CASSPALGASYEQYV. The CDR3 DNA is TGTGCCAGCAGTCCAGCATTGGGGGCCTCCTACGAGCAGTACGTC.

Regarding this clone: In the same sample, other DNA sequences code for this CDR3. V usage is TRBV6-6 and J usage is TRBJ2-2; no definite D call. The CDR3 covers 13 residues. Per the germline V gene, CDR1 is MNHNY and CDR2 is SVGAGI (reference sequence). V was pared by 6 bases and J by 6 bases, with 11 bases between. The CDR3 DNA follows: TGTGCCAGCAGACACCGAGGTGCCGGGGAGCTGTTTTTT. It yields the protein CASRHRGAGELFF.

The chain employs TRBV5-6 and TRBJ2-1, with 9 bases identical to TRBD1. The ends lost 3 bases at V and 7 bases at J; junction bases unmatched: 8. Germline V CDR1 and CDR2: SGHDT, YYEEEE. The CDR3 runs 15 residues. CDR3 sequence (DNA): TGTGCCAGCAGCTGGGCAGGGACAGGGATAAATGAGCAGTTCTTC. This gives the protein CASSWAGTGINEQFF.